Sequencing of this TCR beta chain was carried out in a study of T cells in women clearing cervical HPV infection. Germline V gene lookup returns CDR1 SGHRS and CDR2 YFSETQ. Deletions cut 3 bases from V and 1 base from J, with 7 bases between. The CDR3 runs 13 residues. A note on this clone: The read terminates 3 residues before the CDR3 end, so the remaining end is supplied by the germline J gene.

Here immunoSEQ multiplex PCR was the method, and the copy in TCRdb shows in-frame clones only, minus some. The sample totals approximately 33,000 clones. The sample taken for sequencing was blood buffy coat. The TCR was taken from a woman aged 18-70 years with a cervical HPV16 infection that either progressed to CIN3+ or cleared (not recorded which). The V gene is TRBV5-1, the J gene TRBJ1-1; D gene uncertain. The CDR3 here is CASSSPPNTEAFF. The sequenced CDR3 bases are TGCGCCAGCAGCTCTCCCCCGAACACTGAA.